This T cell receptor beta chain was identified in a study of beta chain features in type 1 diabetes. Whole-study findings and limits: Moderate but significant shortening of TCRB CDR3s was recorded in all four CD4+ subsets from Type 1 diabetes patients. In cDNA sequencing, cells with high TCR expression could be over-represented. A potential PCR bias toward shorter templates would be equal in patient and control samples.

CDR1 SGDLS and CDR2 YYNGEE come from the germline V gene. The CDR3 totals 18 residues. The trim removed 2 bases at V and 2 bases at J, leaving 9 bases unmatched. Isolated RNA was reverse transcribed in full, so expressed TCRB transcripts were sequenced. Sequencing was performed with immunoSEQ multiplex PCR; in TCRdb, only in-frame clones are kept and a portion is missing. This table holds approximately 260,000 clones, approximately 24% found once. The purity of all sorted populations exceeded 95%. Regarding this clone: Its antigen remains unknown.

The clonotype originates from a woman in her 30s with type 1 diabetes. This rearrangement joins TRBV9 to TRBJ2-7; 14 bases map to TRBD2. Input material: naive CD4+ T cells from blood. The CDR3 region is CASSVGLAGDGAPYEQYF. The CDR3 DNA reads as TGTGCCAGCAGCGTGGGACTAGCGGGAGATGGGGCGCCCTACGAGCAGTACTTC.